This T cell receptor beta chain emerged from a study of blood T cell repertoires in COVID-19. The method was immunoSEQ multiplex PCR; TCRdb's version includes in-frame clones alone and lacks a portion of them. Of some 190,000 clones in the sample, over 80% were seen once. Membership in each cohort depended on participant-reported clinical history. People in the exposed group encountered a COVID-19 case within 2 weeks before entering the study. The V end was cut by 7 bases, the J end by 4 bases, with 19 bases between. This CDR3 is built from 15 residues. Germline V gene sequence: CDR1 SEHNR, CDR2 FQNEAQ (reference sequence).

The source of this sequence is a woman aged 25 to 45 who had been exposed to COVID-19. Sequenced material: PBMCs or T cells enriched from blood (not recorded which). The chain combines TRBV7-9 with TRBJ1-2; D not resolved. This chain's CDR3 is CASTDVTDPLYGYTF. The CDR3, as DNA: TGTGCCAGCACCGATGTCACAGATCCACTCTATGGCTACACCTTC. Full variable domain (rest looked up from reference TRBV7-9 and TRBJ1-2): DTGVSQNPRHKITKRGQNVTFRCDPISEHNRLYWYRQTLGQGPEFLTYFQNEAQLEKSRLLSDRFSAERPKGSFSTLEIQRTEQGDSAMYLCASTDVTDPLYGYTFGSGTRLTVV.